This T cell receptor beta chain was captured by sequencing in a study of OX40 agonist ivuxolimab in advanced cancers. Clones were sequenced by immunoSEQ multiplex PCR, and TCRdb holds only the in-frame ones, with some missing. The sample carries roughly 34,000 clones, over 65% recorded once. This TCR was sampled from an adult with an advanced solid tumor such as melanoma, head and neck, liver or kidney cancer. The sample consisted of CD4+ or CD8+ T cells sorted from blood, taken in a trial of the OX40 agonist ivuxolimab.

The CDR3 sequence: CASSLGYEQYF. The CDR3 nucleotides are TGTGCCAGCAGTTTAGGCTACGAGCAGTACTTC. This rearrangement joins TRBV28 to TRBJ2-7; D remains unclear. Deletions cut 2 bases from V and 3 bases from J, with 2 bases between. Germline CDR1 reads MDHEN; CDR2 reads SYDVKM. This CDR3 is 11 amino acids long.